Each of the 19 T cell receptor beta chains below was sequenced from the same sample in a study of blood T cells in healthy people across ages. A second PCR of roughly 7 to 11 cycles used a sample-barcoded 5' primer and a J-beta primer mix. TCRdb itself ran the 5' RACE reads through MiXCR, one entry per CDR3 protein. In the table there are 600,000 to 1,000,000 distinct CDR3 sequences, over 45% of which are singletons. Sequencing was performed on blood. Source of these receptors: a man younger than 45 in good health.

The J gene is TRBJ2-2, the V gene TRBV29-1; the match to TRBD2 covers 11 bases. Germline V gene lookup returns CDR1 SQVTM and CDR2 ANQGSEA. CDR3 length equals 15 residues. V lost 5 bases and J lost 6; bases outside the gene matches: 8. CDR3 bases: TGCAGCGTTTATAGCGGGAGGGCCTTCGCCGGGGAGCTGTTTTTT. Its translation: CSVYSGRAFAGELFF.

This clonotype occurred a few times. The CDR3 nucleotides read TGCAGCGTTGTTCTATCCCTGGGCTACGAGCAGTACTTC. It encodes CSVVLSLGYEQYF. The rearrangement uses TRBV29-1 and TRBJ2-7; D unclear. Trimming took 4 bases from V and 3 from J, leaving 13 bases between them. The CDR3 loop spans 13 amino acids. Germline CDR1 reads SQVTM; CDR2 reads ANQGSEA.

The J gene is TRBJ2-3, the V gene TRBV10-3; no clear D gene. CDR1 is ENHRY, CDR2 SYGVKD, per germline. This CDR3 comprises 15 residues. Trimming left V 6 bases short and J 0 bases short, with 13 bases between. CDR3 protein: CAISLLGSSTDTQYF. The CDR3 coding sequence is TGTGCCATCAGCCTCCTCGGGTCGAGCACAGATACGCAGTATTTT.

The chain has TRBV20-1 and TRBJ2-3; D call uncertain. Germline loops: CDR1 DFQATT, CDR2 SNEGSKA (reference sequence). V lost 3 bases to trimming and J lost 2 bases, with 15 bases between them. CDR3 size: 15 residues. CDR3 coding DNA: TGCAGTGCTAGTGAGGCCCGGAGTAACACAGATACGCAGTATTTT. Its protein is CSASEARSNTDTQYF.

The chain uses TRBV7-6 and TRBJ1-1; no firm D call. Per the germline V gene, CDR1 is SGHVS and CDR2 is FNYEAQ. V lost 2 bases to trimming and J lost 1 base, with 8 bases between them. This CDR3 is built from 14 residues. CDR3 coding DNA: TGTGCCAGCAGCTTACGTCCAGGGAACACTGAAGCTTTCTTT. This translates into CASSLRPGNTEAFF.

This clonotype was observed a few times. The chain joins TRBV10-3 to TRBJ2-5, with TRBD2 matching over 7 bases. The junction had 6 bases not matched to a gene; V was cut back by 4 bases and J by 4 bases. The CDR3 covers 14 residues. Germline V gene data show CDR1 as ENHRY and CDR2 as SYGVKD. The CDR3 sequence is CAISVVTGGETQYF. The CDR3 DNA reads TGTGCCATCAGTGTTGTCACGGGGGGAGAGACCCAGTACTTC.

The chain uses TRBV6-5 and TRBJ1-2; TRBD1 matches 9 bases. V gave up 4 bases and J gave up 3 bases; unmatched junction bases: 9. There are 16 residues in the CDR3. The germline V gene has CDR1 MNHEY and CDR2 SVGAGI. DNA of the CDR3: TGTGCCAGCAGTTTTGGGGGGGGACAGGGACACTATGGCTACACCTTC. It specifies CASSFGGGQGHYGYTF.

The chain couples TRBV11-2 to TRBJ2-1, with D maybe TRBD1 (6 bases). Germline CDR1 and CDR2: SGHAT and FQNNGV. There are 15 residues in the CDR3. The ends were cut back, 4 bases at V and 7 bases at J, with 17 bases in the middle. CDR3 coding DNA: TGTGCCAGCAGCTCCCCCTGGACAGCGCGAAATGAGCAGTTCTTC. It yields the protein CASSSPWTARNEQFF. Filled out from reference TRBV11-2 and TRBJ2-1, the complete variable domain reads EAGVAQSPRYKIIEKRQSVAFWCNPISGHATLYWYQQILGQGPKLLIQFQNNGVVDDSQLPKDRFSAERLKGVDSTLKIQPAKLEDSAVYLCASSSPWTARNEQFFGPGTRLTVL.

This chain connects TRBV6-5 to TRBJ2-7; no firm D call. The V gene's germline CDR1 is MNHEY and CDR2 SVGAGI. Trimming took off 6 bases at V and 7 bases at J, with 25 bases between the two ends. This CDR3 spans 16 amino acids. Here the CDR3 reads CASSSLAPRSYNEQYF. CDR3 nucleotides: TGTGCCAGCAGCTCCCTCGCACCTCGCTCCTACAATGAGCAGTACTTC.

There are a few counts of this clonotype. The V gene is TRBV7-2, the J gene TRBJ2-1, with 8 bases aligning to TRBD1. Germline V CDR1 and CDR2: SGHTA, FQGNSA. The J segment lost 11 bases and the V segment lost 5 bases, leaving 11 bases of the junction unmatched. The CDR3 covers 14 residues. Here the CDR3 reads CASSNRDRTPKQFF. The CDR3 nucleotides read TGTGCCAGCAGCAACCGGGACAGGACACCCAAGCAGTTCTTC.

This chain links TRBV20-1 with TRBJ2-1; no definite D call. Trimming removed 8 bases from V and 7 bases from J, with 18 bases in between. Germline CDR1 reads DFQATT; CDR2 reads SNEGSKA (reference sequence). CDR3 length: 13 amino acids. The CDR3 DNA reads TGCAGTCCCGTCCCCCAGCCTGGGAATGAGCAGTTCTTC. It is translated as CSPVPQPGNEQFF.

The chain is built from TRBV20-1 and TRBJ1-5; D might be TRBD1 (5 bases). The CDR3 extends over 16 amino acids. Germline V gene data show CDR1 as DFQATT and CDR2 as SNEGSKA (reference sequence). V was clipped by 4 bases and J by 0 bases, with 16 bases between them. CDR3 loop: CSANAPATVSNQPQHF. In DNA form, the CDR3 reads TGCAGTGCTAACGCCCCAGCGACAGTTAGCAATCAGCCCCAGCATTTT.

This clonotype qualifies as medium-sized. The CDR3 spells CSARGSYNEQFF. The CDR3 DNA is TGCAGTGCTAGAGGGTCCTACAATGAGCAGTTCTTC. V gene TRBV20-1 combines with J gene TRBJ2-1; D uncertain. V was pared by 1 base and J by 1 base, with 2 bases between. CDR1 is DFQATT, CDR2 SNEGSKA, per germline (reference sequence). This CDR3 comprises 12 residues.

This chain joins TRBV20-1 and TRBJ2-3; the D is unclear. V was shortened by 4 bases and J by 0 bases, with 8 bases between the two germline ends. This CDR3 comprises 13 residues. CDR1 and CDR2 (germline): DFQATT, SNEGSKA (reference sequence). This chain's CDR3 is CSAIRPSTDTQYF. CDR3 bases: TGCAGTGCTATCAGACCTAGCACAGATACGCAGTATTTT.

This chain links TRBV20-1 with TRBJ1-2, with unresolved D. This CDR3 has 12 residues. The germline V gene encodes CDR1 DFQATT and CDR2 SNEGSKA (reference sequence). The V and J ends lost 2 bases and 11 bases respectively, with 15 bases between them. The CDR3 region has the DNA TGCAGTGCTAGAAAGGACGCGTGGTTTTACACCTTC. Amino acid sequence: CSARKDAWFYTF.

The table lists this clonotype with a count of one. This rearrangement joins TRBV20-1 to TRBJ2-5, with 8 bases matching TRBD2. The DNA end favors TRBJ2-7, so the J call may be wrong. Germline V gene sequence: CDR1 DFQATT, CDR2 SNEGSKA (reference sequence). CDR3 length: 16 residues. The CDR3 nucleotides are TGCAGTGCTATAGTTCCCGGGGGGGCCGATGTGGACGAGCAGTACTTC. Translated, it gives CSAIVPGGADVDEQYF.

Concerning this clonotype: The junction differs from germline at one of its ends, possibly a read error. J is TRBJ1-6 and V is TRBV10-3; D not certain. Germline values: CDR1 ENHRY, CDR2 SYGVKD. CDR3 length: 14 residues. CDR3 DNA sequence: TGTGCCATCAGTGAGTCGGCAACAAATTCACCCCCCCACTTT. Translation gives CAISESATNSPPHF.

The chain joins TRBV20-1 to TRBJ1-4, with 7 bases matching TRBD1. The CDR3 totals 13 residues. Germline V CDR1 and CDR2: DFQATT, SNEGSKA (reference sequence). V gave up 3 bases and J gave up 6 bases; unmatched junction bases: 4. CDR3 bases: TGCAGTGCTAGGACAGGGAGGGATGAAAAACTGTTTTTT. Amino acids: CSARTGRDEKLFF.

The gene calls are TRBV7-9 and TRBJ2-1, with TRBD2 matching over 7 bases. Unmatched junction bases numbered 11, after V lost 2 bases and J lost 4 bases. This CDR3 is 17 amino acids long. Germline CDR1 SEHNR, CDR2 FQNEAQ (reference sequence). Written as DNA, the CDR3 is TGTGCCAGCAGCTTACAGGGCGGGGGTTTGGGGTACAATGAGCAGTTCTTC. Protein sequence: CASSLQGGGLGYNEQFF.